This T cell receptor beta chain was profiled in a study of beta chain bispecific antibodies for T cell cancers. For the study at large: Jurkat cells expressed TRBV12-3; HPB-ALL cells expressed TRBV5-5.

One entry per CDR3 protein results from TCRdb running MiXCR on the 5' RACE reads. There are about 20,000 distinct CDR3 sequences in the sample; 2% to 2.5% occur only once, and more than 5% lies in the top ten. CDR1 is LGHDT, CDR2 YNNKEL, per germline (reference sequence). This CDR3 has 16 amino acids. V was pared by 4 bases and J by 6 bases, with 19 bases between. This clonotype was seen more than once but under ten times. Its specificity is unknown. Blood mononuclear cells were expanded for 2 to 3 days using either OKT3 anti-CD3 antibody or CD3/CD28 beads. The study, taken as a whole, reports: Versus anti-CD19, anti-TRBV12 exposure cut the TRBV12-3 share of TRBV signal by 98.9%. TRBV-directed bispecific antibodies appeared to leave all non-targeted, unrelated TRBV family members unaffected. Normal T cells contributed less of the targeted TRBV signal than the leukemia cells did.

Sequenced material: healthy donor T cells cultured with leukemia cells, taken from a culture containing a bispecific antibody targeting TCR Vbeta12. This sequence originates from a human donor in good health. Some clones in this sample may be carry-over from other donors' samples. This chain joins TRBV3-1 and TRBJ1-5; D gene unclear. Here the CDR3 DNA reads TGTGCCAGCAGCCCTACTCCTGCGGGAACGGGTCAGCCCCAGCATTTT. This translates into CASSPTPAGTGQPQHF.